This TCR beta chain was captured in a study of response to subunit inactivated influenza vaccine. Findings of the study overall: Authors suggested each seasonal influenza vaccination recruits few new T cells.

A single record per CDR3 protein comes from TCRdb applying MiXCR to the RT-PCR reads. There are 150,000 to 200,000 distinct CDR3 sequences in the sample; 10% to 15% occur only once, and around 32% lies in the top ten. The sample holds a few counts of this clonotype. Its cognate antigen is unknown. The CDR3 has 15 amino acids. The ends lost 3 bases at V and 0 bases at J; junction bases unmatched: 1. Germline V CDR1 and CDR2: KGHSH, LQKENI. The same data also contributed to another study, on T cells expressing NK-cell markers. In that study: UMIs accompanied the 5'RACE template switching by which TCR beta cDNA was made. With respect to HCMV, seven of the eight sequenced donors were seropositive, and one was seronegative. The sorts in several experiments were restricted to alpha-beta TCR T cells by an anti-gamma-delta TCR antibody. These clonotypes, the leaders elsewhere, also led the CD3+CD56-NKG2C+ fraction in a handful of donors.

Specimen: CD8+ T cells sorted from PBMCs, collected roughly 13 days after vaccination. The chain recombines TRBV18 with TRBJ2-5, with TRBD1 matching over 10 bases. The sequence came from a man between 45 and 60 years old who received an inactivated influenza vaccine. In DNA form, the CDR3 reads TGTGCCAGCTCACCGGACAGGGGGAACCAAGAGACCCAGTACTTC. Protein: CASSPDRGNQETQYF.